The clone carrying this T cell receptor beta chain counts as medium-sized. The data originate from a study of OX40 agonist ivuxolimab in advanced cancers. Overall study context: Patients were dosed with the agonistic anti-OX40 (CD134) antibody ivuxolimab.

The table came from immunoSEQ multiplex PCR; TCRdb's copy has only in-frame clones and leaves some out. Here the sample spans around 45,000 clones, roughly 90% being singletons. Trimming shortened V by 4 bases and J by 8 bases, and 12 bases separated the two germline ends. CDR1 SNHLY and CDR2 FYNNEI come from the germline V gene. The CDR3 is 13 amino acids. Sequenced material: CD4+ or CD8+ T cells sorted from blood, taken in a trial of the OX40 agonist ivuxolimab. V usage is TRBV2 and J usage is TRBJ2-1, with D perhaps given as TRBD1 or TRBD2 (5 bases each). This receptor was identified in an adult with an advanced solid tumor such as melanoma, head and neck, liver or kidney cancer. The CDR3 bases are TGTGCCAGCAGTGGGGGGAAGGGACATGAGCAGTTCTTC. Translation gives CASSGGKGHEQFF.